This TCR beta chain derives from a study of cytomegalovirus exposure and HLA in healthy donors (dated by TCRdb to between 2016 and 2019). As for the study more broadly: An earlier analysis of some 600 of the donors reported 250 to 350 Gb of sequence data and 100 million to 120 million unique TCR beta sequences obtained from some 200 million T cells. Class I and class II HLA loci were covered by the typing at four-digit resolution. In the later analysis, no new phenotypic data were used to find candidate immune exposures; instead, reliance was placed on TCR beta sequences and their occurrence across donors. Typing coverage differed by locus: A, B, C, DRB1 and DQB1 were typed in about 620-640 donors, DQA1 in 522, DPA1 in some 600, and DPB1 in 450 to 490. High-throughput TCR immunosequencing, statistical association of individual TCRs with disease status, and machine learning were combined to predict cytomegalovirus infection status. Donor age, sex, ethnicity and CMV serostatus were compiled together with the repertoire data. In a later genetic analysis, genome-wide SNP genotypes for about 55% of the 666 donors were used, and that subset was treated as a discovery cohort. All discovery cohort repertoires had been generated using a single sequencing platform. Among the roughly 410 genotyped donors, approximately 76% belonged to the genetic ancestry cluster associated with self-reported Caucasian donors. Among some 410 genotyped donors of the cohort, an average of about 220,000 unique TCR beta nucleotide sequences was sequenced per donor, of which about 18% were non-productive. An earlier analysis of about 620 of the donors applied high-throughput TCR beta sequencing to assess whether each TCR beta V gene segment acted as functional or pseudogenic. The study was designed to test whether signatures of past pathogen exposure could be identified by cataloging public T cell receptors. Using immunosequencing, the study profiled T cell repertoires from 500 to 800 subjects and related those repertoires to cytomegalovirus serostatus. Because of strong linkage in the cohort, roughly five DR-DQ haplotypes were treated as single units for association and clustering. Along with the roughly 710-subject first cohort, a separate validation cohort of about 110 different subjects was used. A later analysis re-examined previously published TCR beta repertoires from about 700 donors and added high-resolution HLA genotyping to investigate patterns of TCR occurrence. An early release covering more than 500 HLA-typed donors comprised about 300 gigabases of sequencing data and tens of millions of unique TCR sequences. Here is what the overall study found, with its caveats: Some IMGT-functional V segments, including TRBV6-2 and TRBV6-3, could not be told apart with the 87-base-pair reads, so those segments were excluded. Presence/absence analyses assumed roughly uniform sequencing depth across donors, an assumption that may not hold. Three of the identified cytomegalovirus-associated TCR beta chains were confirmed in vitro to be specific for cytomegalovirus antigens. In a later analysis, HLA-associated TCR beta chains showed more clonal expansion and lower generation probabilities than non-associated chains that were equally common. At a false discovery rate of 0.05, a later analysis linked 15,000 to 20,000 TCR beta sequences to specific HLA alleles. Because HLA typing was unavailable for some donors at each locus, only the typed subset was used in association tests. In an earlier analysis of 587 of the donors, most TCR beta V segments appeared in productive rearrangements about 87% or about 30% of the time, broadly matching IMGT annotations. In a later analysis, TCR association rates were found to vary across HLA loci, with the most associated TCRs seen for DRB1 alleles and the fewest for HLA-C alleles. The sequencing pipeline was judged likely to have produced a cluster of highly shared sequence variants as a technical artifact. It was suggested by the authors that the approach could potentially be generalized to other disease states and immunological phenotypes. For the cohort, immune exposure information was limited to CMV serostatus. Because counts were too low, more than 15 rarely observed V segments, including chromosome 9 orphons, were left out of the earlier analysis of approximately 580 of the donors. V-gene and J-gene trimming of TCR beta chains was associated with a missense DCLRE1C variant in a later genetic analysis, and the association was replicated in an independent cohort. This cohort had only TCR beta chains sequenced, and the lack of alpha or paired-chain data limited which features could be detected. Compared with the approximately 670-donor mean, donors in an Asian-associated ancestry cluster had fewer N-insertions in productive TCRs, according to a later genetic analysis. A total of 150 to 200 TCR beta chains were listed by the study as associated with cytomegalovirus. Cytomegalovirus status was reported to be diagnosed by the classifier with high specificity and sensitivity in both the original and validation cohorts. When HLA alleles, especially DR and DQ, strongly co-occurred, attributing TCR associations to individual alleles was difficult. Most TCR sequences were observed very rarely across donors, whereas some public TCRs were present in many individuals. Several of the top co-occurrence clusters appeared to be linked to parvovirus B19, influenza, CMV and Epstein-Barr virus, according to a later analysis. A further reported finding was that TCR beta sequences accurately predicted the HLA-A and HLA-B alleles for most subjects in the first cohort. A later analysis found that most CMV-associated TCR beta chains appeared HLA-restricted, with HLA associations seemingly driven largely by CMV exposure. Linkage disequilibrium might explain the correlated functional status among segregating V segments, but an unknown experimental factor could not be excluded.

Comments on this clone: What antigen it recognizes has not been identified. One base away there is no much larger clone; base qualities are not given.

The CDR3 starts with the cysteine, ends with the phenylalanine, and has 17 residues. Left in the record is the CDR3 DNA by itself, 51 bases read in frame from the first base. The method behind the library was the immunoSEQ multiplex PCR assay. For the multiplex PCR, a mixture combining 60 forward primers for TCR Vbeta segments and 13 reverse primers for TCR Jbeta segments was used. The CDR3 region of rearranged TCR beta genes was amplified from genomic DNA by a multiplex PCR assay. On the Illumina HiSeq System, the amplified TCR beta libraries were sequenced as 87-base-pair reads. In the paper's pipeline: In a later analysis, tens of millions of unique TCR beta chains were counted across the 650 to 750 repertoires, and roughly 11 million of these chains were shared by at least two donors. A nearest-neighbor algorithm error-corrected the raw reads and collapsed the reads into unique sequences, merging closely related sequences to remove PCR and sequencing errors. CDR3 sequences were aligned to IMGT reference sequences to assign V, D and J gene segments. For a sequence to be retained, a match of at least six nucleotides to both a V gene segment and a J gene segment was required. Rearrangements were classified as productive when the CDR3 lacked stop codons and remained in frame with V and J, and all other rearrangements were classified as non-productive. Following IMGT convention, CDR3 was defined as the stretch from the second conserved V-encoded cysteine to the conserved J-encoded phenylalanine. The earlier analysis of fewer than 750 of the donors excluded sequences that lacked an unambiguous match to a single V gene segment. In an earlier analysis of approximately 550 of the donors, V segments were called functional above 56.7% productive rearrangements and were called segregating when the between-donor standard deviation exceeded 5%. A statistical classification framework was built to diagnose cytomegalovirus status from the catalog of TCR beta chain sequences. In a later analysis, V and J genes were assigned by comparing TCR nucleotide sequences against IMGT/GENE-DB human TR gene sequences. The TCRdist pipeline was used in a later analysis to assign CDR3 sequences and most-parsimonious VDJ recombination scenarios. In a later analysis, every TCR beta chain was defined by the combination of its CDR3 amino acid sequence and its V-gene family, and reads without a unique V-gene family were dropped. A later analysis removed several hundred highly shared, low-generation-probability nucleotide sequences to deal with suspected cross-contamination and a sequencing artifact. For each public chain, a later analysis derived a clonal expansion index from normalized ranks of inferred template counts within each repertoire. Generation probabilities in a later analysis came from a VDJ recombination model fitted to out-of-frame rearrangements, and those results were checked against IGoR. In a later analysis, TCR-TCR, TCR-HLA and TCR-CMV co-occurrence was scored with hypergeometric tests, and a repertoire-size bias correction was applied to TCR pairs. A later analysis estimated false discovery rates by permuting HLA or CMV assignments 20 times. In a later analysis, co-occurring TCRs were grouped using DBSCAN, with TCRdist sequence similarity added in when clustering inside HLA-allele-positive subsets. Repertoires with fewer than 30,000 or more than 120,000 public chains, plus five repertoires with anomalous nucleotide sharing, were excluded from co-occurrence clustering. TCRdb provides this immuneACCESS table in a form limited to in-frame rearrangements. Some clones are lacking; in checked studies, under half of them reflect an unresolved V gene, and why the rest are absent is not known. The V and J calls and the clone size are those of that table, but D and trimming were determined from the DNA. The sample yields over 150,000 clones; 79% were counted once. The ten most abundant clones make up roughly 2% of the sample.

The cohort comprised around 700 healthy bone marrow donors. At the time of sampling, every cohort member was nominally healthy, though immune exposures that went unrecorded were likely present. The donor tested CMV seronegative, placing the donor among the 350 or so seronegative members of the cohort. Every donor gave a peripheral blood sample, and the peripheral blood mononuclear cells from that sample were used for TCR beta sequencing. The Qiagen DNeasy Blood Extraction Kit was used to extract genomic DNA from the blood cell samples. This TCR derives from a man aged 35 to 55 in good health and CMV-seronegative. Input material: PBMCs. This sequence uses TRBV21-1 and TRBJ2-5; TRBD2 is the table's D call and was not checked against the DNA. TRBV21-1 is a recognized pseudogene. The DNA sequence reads TGTGCCAGGGCGACAAAGGACTCTCAACCCGGGCAAGAGACCCAGTACTTC. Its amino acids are CARATKDSQPGQETQYF.